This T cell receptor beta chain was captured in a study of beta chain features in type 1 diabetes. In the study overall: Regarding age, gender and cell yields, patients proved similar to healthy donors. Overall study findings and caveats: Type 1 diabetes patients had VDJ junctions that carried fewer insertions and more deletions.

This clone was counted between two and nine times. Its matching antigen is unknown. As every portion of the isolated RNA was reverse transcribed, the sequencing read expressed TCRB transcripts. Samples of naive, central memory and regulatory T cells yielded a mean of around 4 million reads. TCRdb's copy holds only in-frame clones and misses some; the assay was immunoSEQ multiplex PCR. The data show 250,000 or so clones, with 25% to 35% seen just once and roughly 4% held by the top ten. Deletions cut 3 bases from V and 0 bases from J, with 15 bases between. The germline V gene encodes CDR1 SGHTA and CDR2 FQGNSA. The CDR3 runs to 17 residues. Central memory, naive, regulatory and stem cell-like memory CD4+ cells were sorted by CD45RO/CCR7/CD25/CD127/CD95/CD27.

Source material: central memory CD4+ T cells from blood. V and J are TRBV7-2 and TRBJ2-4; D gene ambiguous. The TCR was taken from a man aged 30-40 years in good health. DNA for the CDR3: TGTGCCAGCAGCTTCGATGGGATTTCACTAGCCAAAAACATTCAGTACTTC. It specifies CASSFDGISLAKNIQYF.